This entry describes one TCR beta chain. Its antigen is unidentified. The sample originates from a study of OX40 agonist ivuxolimab in advanced cancers. Study at large: There were three patients with partial responses, one having hepatocellular carcinoma and two cutaneous melanoma.

The CDR3 totals 18 residues. Per germline, CDR1 LGHNA and CDR2 YNFKEQ. V shed 0 bases, J shed 7 bases, and the junction held 12 bases outside the gene matches. Study findings and constraints: No determination was made of the antigen specificity of the expanded peripheral T cells.

This table comes from immunoSEQ multiplex PCR, and its TCRdb copy is limited to in-frame clones, with some not included. The sample includes just under 100,000 clones, approximately 94% of them seen just once. The sequencing here drew on CD4+ or CD8+ T cells sorted from blood, taken in a trial of the OX40 agonist ivuxolimab. The TCR was taken from an adult with an advanced solid tumor such as melanoma, head and neck, liver or kidney cancer. The chain uses TRBV4-2 and TRBJ2-2; the match to TRBD2 covers 9 bases. CDR3 DNA sequence: TGTGCCAGCAGCCAAGATCCGGCAGGCGGGAGGGCCGTCGGGGAGCTGTTTTTT. Translated, it gives CASSQDPAGGRAVGELFF.